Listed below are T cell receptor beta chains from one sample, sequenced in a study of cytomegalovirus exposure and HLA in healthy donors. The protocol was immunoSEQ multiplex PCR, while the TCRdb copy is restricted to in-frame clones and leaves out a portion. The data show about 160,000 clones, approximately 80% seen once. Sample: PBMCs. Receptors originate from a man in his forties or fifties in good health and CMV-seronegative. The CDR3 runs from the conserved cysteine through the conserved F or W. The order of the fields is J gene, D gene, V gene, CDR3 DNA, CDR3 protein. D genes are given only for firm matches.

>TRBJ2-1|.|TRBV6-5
TGTGCCAGCAGTTACTCGAGTTGGAATGAGCAGTTCTTC
CASSYSSWNEQFF
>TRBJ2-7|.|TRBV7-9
TGTGCCAGCAGCACCGACACGACCTACGAGCAGTACTTC
CASSTDTTYEQYF
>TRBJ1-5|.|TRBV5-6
TGTGCCAGCAGCTTGGGGGGGGATCAGCCCCAGCATTTT
CASSLGGDQPQHF
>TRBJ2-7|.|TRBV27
TGTGCCAGCAGTTTACGGGCGGGGAGTACCTCCTACGAGCAGTACTTC
CASSLRAGSTSYEQYF
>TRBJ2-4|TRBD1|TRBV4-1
TGCGCCAGCAGCCAAGGGACAGGGGGCAAAAACATTCAGTACTTC
CASSQGTGGKNIQYF
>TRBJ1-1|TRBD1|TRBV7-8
TGTGCCAGCAGCTTAGTTGGGGGACAGGTGACTGAAGCTTTCTTT
CASSLVGGQVTEAFF
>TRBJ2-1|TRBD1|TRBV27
TGTGCCAGCAGTTCGTCCCGGACAGGGGCCTACAATGAGCAGTTCTTC
CASSSSRTGAYNEQFF
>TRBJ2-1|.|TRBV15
TGTGCCACCAGCAGCCGAGCGGCAGGCTCCTACAATGAGCAGTTCTTC
CATSSRAAGSYNEQFF
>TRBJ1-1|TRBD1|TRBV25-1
TGTGCCAGCGAGGACAGGACGAACACTGAAGCTTTCTTT
CASEDRTNTEAFF
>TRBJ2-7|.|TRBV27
TGTGCCAGCAGTTTGCGGGACTCCTACGAGCAGTACTTC
CASSLRDSYEQYF
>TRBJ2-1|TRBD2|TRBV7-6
TGTGCCAGCAGCTTAGCGCTACTAGCGGGGAATGAGCAGTTCTTC
CASSLALLAGNEQFF
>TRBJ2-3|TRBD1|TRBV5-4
TGTGCCAGCGGACAGGGGACAGATACGCAGTATTTT
CASGQGTDTQYF
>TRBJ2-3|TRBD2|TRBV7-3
TGTGCCAGCAGCTTAAAGGTAAGCCTACTAGCGGGGGCCGCTAGCACAGATACGCAGTATTTT
CASSLKVSLLAGAASTDTQYF
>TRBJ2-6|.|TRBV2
TGTGCCAGCAGTGAACCAGGGAACTCTGGGGCCAACGTCCTGACTTTC
CASSEPGNSGANVLTF
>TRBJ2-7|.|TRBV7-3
TGTGCCAGCAGTTACCAAGCGGGCGGTTCCTACGAGCAGTACTTC
CASSYQAGGSYEQYF
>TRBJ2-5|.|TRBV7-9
TGTGCCAGCAGCGGGAACGGGGTCGGCGGGACCCAGTACTTC
CASSGNGVGGTQYF